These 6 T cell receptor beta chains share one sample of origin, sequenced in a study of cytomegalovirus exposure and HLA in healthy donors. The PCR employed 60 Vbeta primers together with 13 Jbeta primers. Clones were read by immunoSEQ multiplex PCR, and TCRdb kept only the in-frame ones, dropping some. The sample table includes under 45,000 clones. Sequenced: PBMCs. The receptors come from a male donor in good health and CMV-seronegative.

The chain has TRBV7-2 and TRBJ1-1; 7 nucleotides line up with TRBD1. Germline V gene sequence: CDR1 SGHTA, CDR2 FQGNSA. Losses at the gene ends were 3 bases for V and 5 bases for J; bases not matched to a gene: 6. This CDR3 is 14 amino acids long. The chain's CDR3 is CASSFDRVVTEAFF. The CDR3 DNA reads TGTGCCAGCAGCTTTGACAGGGTAGTTACTGAAGCTTTCTTT.

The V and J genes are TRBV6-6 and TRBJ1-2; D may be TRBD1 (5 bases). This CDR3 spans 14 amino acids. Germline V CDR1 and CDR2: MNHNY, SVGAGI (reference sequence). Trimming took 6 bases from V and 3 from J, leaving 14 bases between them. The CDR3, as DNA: TGTGCCAGCAGCTCTGACAGATCCGACTATGGCTACACCTTC. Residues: CASSSDRSDYGYTF.

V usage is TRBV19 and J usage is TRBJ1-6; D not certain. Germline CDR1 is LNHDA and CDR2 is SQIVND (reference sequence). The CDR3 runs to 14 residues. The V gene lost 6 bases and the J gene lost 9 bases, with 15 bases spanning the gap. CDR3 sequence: CASSWGGSGSPLHF. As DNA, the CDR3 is TGTGCCAGTAGCTGGGGTGGCAGCGGTTCACCCCTCCACTTT.

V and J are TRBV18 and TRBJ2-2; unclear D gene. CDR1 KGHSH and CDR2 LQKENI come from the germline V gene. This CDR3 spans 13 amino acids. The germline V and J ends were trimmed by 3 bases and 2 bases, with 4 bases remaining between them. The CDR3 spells CASSPSNTGELFF. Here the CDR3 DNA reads TGTGCCAGCTCACCCAGTAACACCGGGGAGCTGTTTTTT.

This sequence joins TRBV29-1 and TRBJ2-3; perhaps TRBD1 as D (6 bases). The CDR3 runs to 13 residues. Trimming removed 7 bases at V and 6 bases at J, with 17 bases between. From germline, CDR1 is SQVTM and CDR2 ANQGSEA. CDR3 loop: CSGRTAFMDTQYF. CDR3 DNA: TGCAGCGGCAGGACAGCCTTTATGGATACGCAGTATTTT.

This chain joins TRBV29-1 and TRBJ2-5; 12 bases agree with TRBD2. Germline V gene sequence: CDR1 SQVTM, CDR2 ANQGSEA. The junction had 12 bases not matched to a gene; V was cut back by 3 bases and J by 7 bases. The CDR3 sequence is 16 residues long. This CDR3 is CSVDGPLAGGPWTQYF. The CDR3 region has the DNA TGCAGCGTTGATGGGCCCCTAGCGGGGGGGCCGTGGACCCAGTACTTC.